This T cell receptor (beta chain) appears in the sequencing data of a study of cytomegalovirus exposure and HLA in healthy donors. Germline loops: CDR1 SGHNT, CDR2 YYREEE (reference sequence). Trimming took off 2 bases at V and 6 bases at J, with 8 bases between the two ends. The length of the CDR3 is 13 residues. In the PCR, 60 Vbeta and 13 Jbeta primers were used. Assay used: immunoSEQ multiplex PCR; TCRdb lists only in-frame clones, some missing. The table has around 130,000 clones, roughly 83% seen once. The sequenced material came from PBMCs. This TCR was sampled from a girl aged 2-10 years in good health and CMV-seronegative. V usage is TRBV5-4 and J usage is TRBJ1-4, with D possibly TRBD1 on 5 matching bases. CDR3 residues: CASSFLGDEKLFF. The CDR3 DNA reads as TGTGCCAGCAGCTTCCTAGGGGATGAAAAACTGTTTTTT. The variable domain in full, completed from reference TRBV5-4 and TRBJ1-4, reads ETGVTQSPTHLIKTRGQQVTLRCSSQSGHNTVSWYQQALGQGPQFIFQYYREEENGRGNFPPRFSGLQFPNYSSELNVNALELDDSALYLCASSFLGDEKLFFGSGTQLSVL.